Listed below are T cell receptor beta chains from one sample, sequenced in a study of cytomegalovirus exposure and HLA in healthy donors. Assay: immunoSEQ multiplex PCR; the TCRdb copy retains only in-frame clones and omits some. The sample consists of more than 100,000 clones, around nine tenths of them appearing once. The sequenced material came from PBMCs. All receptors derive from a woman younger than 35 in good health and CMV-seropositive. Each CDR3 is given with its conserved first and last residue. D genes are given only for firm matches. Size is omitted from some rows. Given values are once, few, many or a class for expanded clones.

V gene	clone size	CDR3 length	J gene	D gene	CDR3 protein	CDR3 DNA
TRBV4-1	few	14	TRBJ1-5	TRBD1	CASIGGCNNQPQHF	TGCGCCAGCATAGGGGGCTGTAACAATCAGCCCCAGCATTTT
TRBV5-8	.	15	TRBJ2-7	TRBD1	CASSLLTGGTYEQYF	TGTGCCAGCAGCTTGTTAACAGGGGGGACCTACGAGCAGTACTTC
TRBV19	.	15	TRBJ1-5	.	CASSMGTPSNQPQHF	TGTGCCAGTAGTATGGGGACACCTAGCAATCAGCCCCAGCATTTT
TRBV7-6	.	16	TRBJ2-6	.	CASSLVGTAGANVLTF	TGTGCCAGCAGCTTAGTCGGAACAGCTGGGGCCAACGTCCTGACTTTC
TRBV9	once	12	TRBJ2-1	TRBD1	CASSPPTGYRFF	TGTGCCAGCAGCCCCCCGACAGGGTACCGATTCTTC
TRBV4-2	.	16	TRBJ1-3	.	CASSQDRPGSGNTIYF	TGTGCCAGCAGCCAAGACCGTCCGGGCTCTGGAAACACCATATATTTT
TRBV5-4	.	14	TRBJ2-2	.	CASSFSGNTGELFF	TGTGCCAGCAGCTTCAGCGGGAACACCGGGGAGCTGTTTTTT
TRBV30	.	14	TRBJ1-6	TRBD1	CAWSVGQGSAPLHF	TGTGCCTGGAGTGTAGGACAGGGGTCGGCACCCCTCCACTTT
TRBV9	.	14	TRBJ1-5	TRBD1	CASSPGQGTQPQHF	TGTGCCAGCAGCCCAGGACAGGGGACTCAGCCCCAGCATTTT
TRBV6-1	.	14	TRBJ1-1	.	CASSDDRRVPEAFF	TGTGCCAGCAGTGACGACAGGAGAGTCCCTGAAGCTTTCTTT
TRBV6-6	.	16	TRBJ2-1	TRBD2	CASTARGTSDPNEQFF	TGTGCCAGCACCGCACGGGGGACTAGCGACCCCAATGAGCAGTTCTTC
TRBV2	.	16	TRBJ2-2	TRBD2	CASSETWGGNTGELFF	TGTGCCAGCAGTGAAACCTGGGGGGGGAACACCGGGGAGCTGTTTTTT
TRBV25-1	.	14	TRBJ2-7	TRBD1	CASREPGQGNEQYF	TGTGCCAGCAGAGAACCGGGACAGGGAAACGAGCAGTACTTC
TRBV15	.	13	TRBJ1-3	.	CATSRATINTIYF	TGTGCCACCAGCAGGGCCACAATAAACACCATATATTTT
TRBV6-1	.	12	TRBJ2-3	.	CASSEYLDTQYF	TGTGCCAGCAGTGAATACTTAGATACGCAGTATTTT
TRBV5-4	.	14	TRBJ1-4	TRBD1	CASSSGTENEKLFF	TGTGCCAGCAGCTCCGGGACAGAGAATGAAAAACTGTTTTTT
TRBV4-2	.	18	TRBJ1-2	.	CASSQELTRGGTNYGYTF	TGTGCCAGCAGCCAAGAGCTAACACGGGGGGGGACTAACTATGGCTACACCTTC
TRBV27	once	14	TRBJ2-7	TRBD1	CASGPGQALYEQYF	TGTGCCAGCGGACCGGGACAGGCCCTCTACGAGCAGTACTTC
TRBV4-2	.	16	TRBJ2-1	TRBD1	CASSPRTGAKVNEQFF	TGTGCCAGCAGCCCCCGGACAGGGGCGAAGGTCAATGAGCAGTTCTTC
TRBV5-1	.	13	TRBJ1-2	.	CASSLEGTRGYTF	TGCGCCAGCAGCTTGGAAGGCACCAGGGGCTACACCTTC
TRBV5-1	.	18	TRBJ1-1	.	CASSLVPPGQSMNTEAFF	TGCGCCAGCAGCTTGGTGCCTCCTGGCCAGTCAATGAACACTGAAGCTTTCTTT
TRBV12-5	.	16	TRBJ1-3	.	CASGPTRGAAGNTIYF	TGTGCTAGTGGTCCGACTAGGGGAGCGGCGGGAAACACCATATATTTT
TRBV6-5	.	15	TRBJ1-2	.	CASRASGEANYGYTF	TGTGCCAGCAGAGCCTCGGGGGAGGCTAACTATGGCTACACCTTC
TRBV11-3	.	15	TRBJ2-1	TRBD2	CASSLGGGGYNEQFF	TGTGCCAGCAGCTTAGGCGGGGGAGGCTACAATGAGCAGTTCTTC
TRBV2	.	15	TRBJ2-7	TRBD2	CASSETSGRNYEQYF	TGTGCCAGCAGTGAAACTAGCGGGAGGAACTACGAGCAGTACTTC
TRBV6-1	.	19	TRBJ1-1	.	CASSESPGGPPTKNTEAFF	TGTGCCAGCAGTGAATCGCCAGGAGGGCCACCTACCAAGAACACTGAAGCTTTCTTT
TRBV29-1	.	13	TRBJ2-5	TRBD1	CSVTGGYRETQYF	TGCAGCGTTACAGGGGGCTACCGAGAGACCCAGTACTTC
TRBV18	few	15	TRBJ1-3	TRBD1	CASSPRQGEVNTIYF	TGTGCCAGCTCACCCCGACAGGGTGAAGTAAACACCATATATTTT
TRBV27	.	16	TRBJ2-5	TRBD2	CASSFVAGEGQETQYF	TGTGCCAGCAGTTTCGTGGCGGGGGAGGGTCAAGAGACCCAGTACTTC
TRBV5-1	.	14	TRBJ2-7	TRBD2	CASSHSGGADEQYF	TGCGCCAGCAGCCATAGCGGGGGGGCCGACGAGCAGTACTTC
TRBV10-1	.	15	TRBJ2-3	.	CASSESLGALDTQYF	TGCGCCAGCAGTGAGTCCTTGGGGGCCTTAGATACGCAGTATTTT